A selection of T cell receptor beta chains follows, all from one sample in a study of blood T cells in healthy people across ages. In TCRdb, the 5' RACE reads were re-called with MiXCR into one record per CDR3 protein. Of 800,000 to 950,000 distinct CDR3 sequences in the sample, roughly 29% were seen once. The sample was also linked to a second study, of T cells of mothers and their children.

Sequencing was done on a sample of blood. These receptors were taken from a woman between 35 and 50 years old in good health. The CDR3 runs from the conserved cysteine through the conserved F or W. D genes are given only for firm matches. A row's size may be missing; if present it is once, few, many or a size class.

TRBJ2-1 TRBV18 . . TGTGCCAGCTCATCTCCCGAGGGGGACGTGGGGTACAATGAGCAGTTCTTC CASSSPEGDVGYNEQFF
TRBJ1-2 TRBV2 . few TGTGCCAGCAGTGGGCAGGGTTTTGGCTACACCTTC CASSGQGFGYTF
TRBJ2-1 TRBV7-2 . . TGTGCCAGCAGCACAGCTTTCTGGCTTGGAGGGTTTGGGTGGGACAATGAGCAGTTCTTC CASSTAFWLGGFGWDNEQFF
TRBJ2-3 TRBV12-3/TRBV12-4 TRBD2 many TGTGCCAGCAGTCAACAGGGACTAGCGGGGAACACGCAGTATTTT CASSQQGLAGNTQYF
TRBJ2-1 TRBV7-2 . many TGTGCCAGCAGCCTGAGTCACAATGAGCAGTTCTTC CASSLSHNEQFF
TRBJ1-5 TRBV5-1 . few TGCGCCAGCAGCTTGGAACCGCCACCGGGCCAGCCCCAGCATTTT CASSLEPPPGQPQHF
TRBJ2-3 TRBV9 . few TGTGCCAGCAGCGTAGAAGGGATTACGCAGTATTTT CASSVEGITQYF
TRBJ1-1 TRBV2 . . TGTGCCAGCAGGAAGGGTCCCCGTGAAGCTTTCTTT CASRKGPREAFF
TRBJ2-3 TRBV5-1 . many TGCGCCAGCAGCTTGGGCCTTACTAGCTTCGCTTCAGATACGCAGTATTTT CASSLGLTSFASDTQYF
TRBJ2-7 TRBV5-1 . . TGCGCCAGCAGATCGGCAGGGGACTCCTACGAGCAGTACTTC CASRSAGDSYEQYF
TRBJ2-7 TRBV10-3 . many TGTGCCATCAGTTCTAGCTCCTACGAGCAGTACTTC CAISSSSYEQYF
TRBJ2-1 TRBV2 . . TGTGCCGGCAGTGCTGACAATGAGCAGTTCTTC CAGSADNEQFF
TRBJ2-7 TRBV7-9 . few TGTGCCAGCACCGCGGTCCGAACTCACTACGAGCAGTACTTC CASTAVRTHYEQYF
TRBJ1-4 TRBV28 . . TGTGCCAGCAGTTTGTTAGTATGGATGTCTAATGAAAAACTGTTTTTT CASSLLVWMSNEKLFF
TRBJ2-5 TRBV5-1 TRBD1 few TGCGCCAGCAGCTTGGTCTTCCCGGGGACAGGGATGGGGATCCAAGAGACCCAGTACTTC CASSLVFPGTGMGIQETQYF
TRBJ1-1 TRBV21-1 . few TGTGCCAGCTGGGGGGCCGAGGGAGCTTTCTTT CASWGAEGAFF
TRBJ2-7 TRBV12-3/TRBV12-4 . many TGTGCCAGCAGACAACAGGGACGGACCTACGAGCAGTACTTC CASRQQGRTYEQYF
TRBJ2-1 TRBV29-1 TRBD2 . TGCAGCGTTGTTCGTCCTCAGCGGGGGAGCATAAGCTCCTACAATGAGCAGTTCTTC CSVVRPQRGSISSYNEQFF
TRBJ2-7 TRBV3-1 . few TGTGCCAGCAGTTTACGGGCCCCGGGACCCTACGAGCAGTACTTC CASSLRAPGPYEQYF
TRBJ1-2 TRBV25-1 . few TGTGCCAGCAGTGGGGGGACTGGGGGCTACACCTTC CASSGGTGGYTF
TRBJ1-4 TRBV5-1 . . TGCGCCAGCAGCTTGGAGGGAGGGCGTCGCGAAAAACTGTTTTTT CASSLEGGRREKLFF
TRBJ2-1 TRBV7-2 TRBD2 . TGTGCCGGCAGCTTAGCGGTAGCGGGGGGCGTCAATGAGCAGTTCTTC CAGSLAVAGGVNEQFF
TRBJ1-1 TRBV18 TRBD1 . TGTGCCAGCTCACCACCATTGATACGGACAGGGAGAGGGGCTTTCTTT CASSPPLIRTGRGAFF
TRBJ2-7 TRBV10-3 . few TGTGCCATCAGTGACGTGACGGGGGGCTCTTACAATGAGCAGTACTTC CAISDVTGGSYNEQYF
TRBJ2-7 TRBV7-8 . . TGTGCCAGCAGCCCCTCGTCTACAGCGACCTACGAGCAGTACTTC CASSPSSTATYEQYF
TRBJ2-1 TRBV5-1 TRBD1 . TGCGCCAGCAGCCCAGGGACAGGTTACAATGAGCAGGTCTTC CASSPGTGYNEQVF
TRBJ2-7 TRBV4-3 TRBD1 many TGCGCCAGCAGCCGGGGACAGGGATCTTACGAGCAGTACTTC CASSRGQGSYEQYF
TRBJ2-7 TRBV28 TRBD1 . TGTGCCACCAGGGACAGCTTCTACGAGCAGTACTTC CATRDSFYEQYF
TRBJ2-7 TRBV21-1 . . TGTGCCAGGACTAAGGGGGACAGATCCTACGAGCAGTACTTC CARTKGDRSYEQYF
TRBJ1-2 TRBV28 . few TGTGCCAGCAGTTTTGGGCTCTCTAACTATGGCTACACCTTC CASSFGLSNYGYTF
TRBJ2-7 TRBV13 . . TGTGCCAGCAGCTTAGGGGGGCTTACGTACAATGAGCAGTACTTC CASSLGGLTYNEQYF
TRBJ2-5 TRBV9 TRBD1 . TGTGCCAGCAGCGTAGCTGGGGGGACAGGGCGCGAGGAGCAGTACTTC CASSVAGGTGREEQYF
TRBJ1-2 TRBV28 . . TGTGCCAGCAGCTCCCCCGCGGAAGCTAACTATGGCTACACCTTC CASSSPAEANYGYTF